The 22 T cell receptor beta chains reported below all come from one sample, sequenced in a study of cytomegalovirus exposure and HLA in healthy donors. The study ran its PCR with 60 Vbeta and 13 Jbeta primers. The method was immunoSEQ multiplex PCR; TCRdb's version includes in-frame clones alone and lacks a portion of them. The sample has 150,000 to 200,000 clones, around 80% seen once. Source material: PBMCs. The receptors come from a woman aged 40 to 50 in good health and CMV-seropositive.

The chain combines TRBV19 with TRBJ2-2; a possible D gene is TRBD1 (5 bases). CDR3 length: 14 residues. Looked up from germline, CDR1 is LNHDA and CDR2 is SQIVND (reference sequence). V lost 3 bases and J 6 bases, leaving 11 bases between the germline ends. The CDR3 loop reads CASSIRSGPGELFF. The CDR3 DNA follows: TGTGCCAGTAGTATTCGGTCAGGGCCCGGGGAGCTGTTTTTT.

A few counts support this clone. This CDR3 is CASSRPPRTEAFF. The CDR3 nucleotides are TGTGCCAGCAGCCGTCCTCCTAGGACTGAAGCTTTCTTT. V gene TRBV28 combines with J gene TRBJ1-1; D gene uncertain. The CDR3 has 13 residues. The germline CDR1 and CDR2 sequences are MDHEN and SYDVKM. V was trimmed by 6 bases and J by 5 bases, leaving 13 bases between them.

CDR3 sequence: CASSPGAPNTEAFF. The CDR3 coding sequence is TGTGCCAGCAGTCCAGGGGCCCCGAACACTGAAGCTTTCTTT. The V call is TRBV6-5, the J call TRBJ1-1, with D tentatively TRBD1 (6 bases). The V end was cut by 5 bases, the J end by 1 base, with 11 bases between. Germline CDR1 is MNHEY and CDR2 is SVGAGI. The CDR3 loop spans 14 amino acids.

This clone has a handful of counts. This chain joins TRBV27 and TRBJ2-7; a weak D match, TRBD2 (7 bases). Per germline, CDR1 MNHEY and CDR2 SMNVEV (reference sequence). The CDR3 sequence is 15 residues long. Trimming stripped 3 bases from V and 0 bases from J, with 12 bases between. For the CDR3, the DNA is TGTGCCAGCAGTTTCAGGGGACTAAACTCCTACGAGCAGTACTTC. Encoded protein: CASSFRGLNSYEQYF.

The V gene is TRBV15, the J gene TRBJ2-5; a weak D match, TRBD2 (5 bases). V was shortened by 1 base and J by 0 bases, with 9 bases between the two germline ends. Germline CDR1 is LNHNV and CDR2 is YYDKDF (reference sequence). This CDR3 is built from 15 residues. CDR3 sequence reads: CATSRGAGDQETQYF. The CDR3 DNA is TGTGCCACCAGCAGAGGGGCGGGCGACCAAGAGACCCAGTACTTC. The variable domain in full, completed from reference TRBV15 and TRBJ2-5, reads DAMVIQNPRYQVTQFGKPVTLSCSQTLNHNVMYWYQQKSSQAPKLLFHYYDKDFNNEADTPDNFQSRRPNTSFCFLDIRSPGLGDTAMYLCATSRGAGDQETQYFGPGTRLLVL.

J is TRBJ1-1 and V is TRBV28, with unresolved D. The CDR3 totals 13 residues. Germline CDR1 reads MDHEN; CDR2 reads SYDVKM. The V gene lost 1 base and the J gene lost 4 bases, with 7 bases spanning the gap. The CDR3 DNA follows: TGTGCCAGCAGTTTATCCGGGAGCACTGAAGCTTTCTTT. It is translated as CASSLSGSTEAFF.

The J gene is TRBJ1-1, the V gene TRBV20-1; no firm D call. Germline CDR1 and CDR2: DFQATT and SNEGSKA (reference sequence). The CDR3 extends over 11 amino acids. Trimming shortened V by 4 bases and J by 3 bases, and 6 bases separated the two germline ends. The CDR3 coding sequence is TGCAGTGCTAAGCCGTACACTGAAGCTTTCTTT. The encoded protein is CSAKPYTEAFF.

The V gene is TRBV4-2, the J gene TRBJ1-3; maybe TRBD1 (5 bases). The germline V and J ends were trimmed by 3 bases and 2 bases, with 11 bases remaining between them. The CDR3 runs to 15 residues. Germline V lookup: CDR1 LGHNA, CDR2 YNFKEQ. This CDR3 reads CASSQNGGAGNTIYF. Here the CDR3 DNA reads TGTGCCAGCAGCCAGAATGGAGGGGCTGGAAACACCATATATTTT.

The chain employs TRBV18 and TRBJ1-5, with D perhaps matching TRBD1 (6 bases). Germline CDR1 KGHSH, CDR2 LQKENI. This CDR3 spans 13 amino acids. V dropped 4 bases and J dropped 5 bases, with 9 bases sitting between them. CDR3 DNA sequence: TGTGCCAGCTCACTGGACAGTGATCAGCCCCAGCATTTT. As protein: CASSLDSDQPQHF.

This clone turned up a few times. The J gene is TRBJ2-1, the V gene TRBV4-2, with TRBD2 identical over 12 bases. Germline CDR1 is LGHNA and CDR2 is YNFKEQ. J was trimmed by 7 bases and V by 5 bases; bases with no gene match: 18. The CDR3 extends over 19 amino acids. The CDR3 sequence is CASSLRLAGESPGGNEQFF. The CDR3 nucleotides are TGTGCCAGCAGCTTGCGACTAGCGGGAGAATCGCCCGGGGGGAATGAGCAGTTCTTC.

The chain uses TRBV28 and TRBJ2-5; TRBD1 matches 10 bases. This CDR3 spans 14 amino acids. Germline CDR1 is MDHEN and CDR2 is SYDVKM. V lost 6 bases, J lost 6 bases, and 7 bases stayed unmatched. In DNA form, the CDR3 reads TGTGCCAGCAGCCCGACAGGGGGCGGAAAGACCCAGTACTTC. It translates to CASSPTGGGKTQYF. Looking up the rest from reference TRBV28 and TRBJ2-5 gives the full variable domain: DVKVTQSSRYLVKRTGEKVFLECVQDMDHENMFWYRQDPGLGLRLIYFSYDVKMKEKGDIPEGYSVSREKKERFSLILESASTNQTSMYLCASSPTGGGKTQYFGPGTRLLVL.

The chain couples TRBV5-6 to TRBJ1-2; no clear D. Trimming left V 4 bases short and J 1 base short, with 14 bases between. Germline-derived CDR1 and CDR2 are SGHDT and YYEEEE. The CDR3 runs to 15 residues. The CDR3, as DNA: TGTGCCAGCAGCACCCGACATACGAGTAACTATGGCTACACCTTC. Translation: CASSTRHTSNYGYTF.

CDR3 nucleotides: TGTGCCAGTAGTTTGGCCTATGGCTACACCTTC. It specifies CASSLAYGYTF. The V call is TRBV19, the J call TRBJ1-2; unclear D gene. The V gene's germline CDR1 is LNHDA and CDR2 SQIVND (reference sequence). CDR3 length equals 11 residues. Trimming left V 5 bases short and J 4 bases short, with 5 bases between.

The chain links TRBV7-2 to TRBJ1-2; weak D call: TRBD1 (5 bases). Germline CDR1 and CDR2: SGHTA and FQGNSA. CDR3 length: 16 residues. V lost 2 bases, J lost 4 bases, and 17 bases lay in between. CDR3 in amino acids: CASSLTPTGGTYGYTF. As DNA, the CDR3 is TGTGCCAGCAGCTTAACCCCTACCGGGGGGACCTATGGCTACACCTTC.

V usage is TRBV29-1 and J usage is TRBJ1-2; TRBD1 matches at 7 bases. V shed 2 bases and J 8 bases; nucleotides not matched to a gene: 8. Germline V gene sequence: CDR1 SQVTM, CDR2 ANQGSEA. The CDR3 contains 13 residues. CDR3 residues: CSVERGGQEGYTF. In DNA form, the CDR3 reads TGCAGCGTTGAACGCGGAGGACAGGAGGGCTACACCTTC.

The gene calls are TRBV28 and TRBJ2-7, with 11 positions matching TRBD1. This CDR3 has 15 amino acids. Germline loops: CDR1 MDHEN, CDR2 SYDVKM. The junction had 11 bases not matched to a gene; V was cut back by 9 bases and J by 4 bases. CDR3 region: CASSTGQGASYEQYF. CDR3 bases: TGTGCCAGTAGTACAGGACAGGGGGCTTCGTACGAGCAGTACTTC.

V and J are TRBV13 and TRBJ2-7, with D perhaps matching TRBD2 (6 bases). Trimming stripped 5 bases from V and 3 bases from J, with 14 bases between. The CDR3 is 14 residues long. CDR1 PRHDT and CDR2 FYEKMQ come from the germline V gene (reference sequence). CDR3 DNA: TGTGCCAGCAGCGCGGGACGACTGAACTACGAGCAGTACTTC. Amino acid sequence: CASSAGRLNYEQYF.

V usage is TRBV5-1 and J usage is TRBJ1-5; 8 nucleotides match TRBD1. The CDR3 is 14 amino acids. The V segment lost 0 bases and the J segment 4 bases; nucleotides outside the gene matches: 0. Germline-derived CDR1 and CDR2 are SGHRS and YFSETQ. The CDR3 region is CASSLGTGNQPQHF. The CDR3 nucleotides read TGCGCCAGCAGCTTGGGGACAGGGAATCAGCCCCAGCATTTT.

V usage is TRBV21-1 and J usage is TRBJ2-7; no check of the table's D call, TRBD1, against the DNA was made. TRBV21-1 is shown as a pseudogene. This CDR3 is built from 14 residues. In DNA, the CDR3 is TGTGCCAGCCCCTTCAGGGGGCAGGACCACGAGCAGTACTTC. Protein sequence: CASPFRGQDHEQYF.

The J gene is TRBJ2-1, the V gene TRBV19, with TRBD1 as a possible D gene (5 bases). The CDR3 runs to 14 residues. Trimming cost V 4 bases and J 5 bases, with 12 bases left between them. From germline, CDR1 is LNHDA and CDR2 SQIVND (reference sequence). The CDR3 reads CASSRGLENNEQFF. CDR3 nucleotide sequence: TGTGCCAGTAGTAGGGGCCTTGAAAACAATGAGCAGTTCTTC.

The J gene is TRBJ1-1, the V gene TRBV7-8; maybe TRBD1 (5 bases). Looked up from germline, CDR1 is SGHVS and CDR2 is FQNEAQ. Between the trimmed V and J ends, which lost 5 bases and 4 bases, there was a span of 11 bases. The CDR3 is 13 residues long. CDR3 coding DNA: TGTGCCAGCAGCCCCCGTAGGGGCACTGAAGCTTTCTTT. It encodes CASSPRRGTEAFF.

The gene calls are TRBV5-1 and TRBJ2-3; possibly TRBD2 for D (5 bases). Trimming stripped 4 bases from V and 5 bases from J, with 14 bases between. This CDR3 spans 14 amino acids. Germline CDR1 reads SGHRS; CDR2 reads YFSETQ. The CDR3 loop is CASSPESGRDTQYF. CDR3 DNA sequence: TGCGCCAGCAGCCCAGAGTCTGGGAGAGATACGCAGTATTTT.